This TCR beta chain stems from a study of T cells in Graves' hyperthyroidism and ophthalmopathy. Orbital computed tomography, thyroid ultrasound, serum thyroxine and TRAb, and clinical symptoms together informed the diagnoses. This CDR3 has 15 amino acids. V gave up 0 bases and J gave up 4 bases; unmatched junction bases: 5. Germline V gives CDR1 SGHRS, CDR2 YFSETQ. TCR beta CDR3 region amplification was performed from RNA transcripts. TCR CDR3 underwent first-round RT-PCR with the HTBI primer set. MiXCR, run by TCRdb on the multiplex PCR reads, gives a single entry per CDR3 protein. The sample holds hundreds of thousands of distinct CDR3 sequences, roughly 45% seen once.

This TCR derives from an adult man with Graves' disease, either hyperthyroidism or ophthalmopathy (not recorded which). This chain links TRBV5-1 with TRBJ1-2, with 8 nucleotides matching TRBD1. Sample: peripheral blood or thyroid tissue (not recorded which). This chain's CDR3 is CASSLGQGNIYGYTF. The CDR3 nucleotides are TGCGCCAGCAGCTTGGGACAGGGGAATATCTATGGCTACACCTTC.